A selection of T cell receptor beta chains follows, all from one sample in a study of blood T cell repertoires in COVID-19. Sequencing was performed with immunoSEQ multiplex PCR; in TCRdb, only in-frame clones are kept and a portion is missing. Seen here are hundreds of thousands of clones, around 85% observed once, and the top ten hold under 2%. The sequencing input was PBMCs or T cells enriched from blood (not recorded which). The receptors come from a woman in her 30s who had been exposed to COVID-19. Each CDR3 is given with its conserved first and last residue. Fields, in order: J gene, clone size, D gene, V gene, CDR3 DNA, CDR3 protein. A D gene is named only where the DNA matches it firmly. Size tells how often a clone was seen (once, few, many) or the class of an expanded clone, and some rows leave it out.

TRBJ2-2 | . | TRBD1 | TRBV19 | TGTGCCAGTAGTTCCGGACAGGGGGCAGGCACCGGGGAGCTGTTTTTT | CASSSGQGAGTGELFF
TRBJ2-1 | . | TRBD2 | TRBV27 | TGTGCCAGCAGTTTTAAGGCCTTAGCGGGGGGGAATGAGCAGTTCTTC | CASSFKALAGGNEQFF
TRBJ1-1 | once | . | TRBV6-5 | TGTGCCAGCAGTTACTCAGCTATAAACTTGAACACTGAAGCTTTCTTT | CASSYSAINLNTEAFF
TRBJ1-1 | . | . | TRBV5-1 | TGCGCCAGCAGCTTGGAAGGGGCCAGGCTCGCTGAAGCTTTCTTT | CASSLEGARLAEAFF
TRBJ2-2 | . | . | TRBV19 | TGTGCCAGTAGTATCTTTAGTACCGCCGGGGAGCTGTTTTTT | CASSIFSTAGELFF
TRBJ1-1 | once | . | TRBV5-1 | TGCGCCAGCAGCTTGGAGGCGCCGCGGGACACTGAAGCTTTCTTT | CASSLEAPRDTEAFF
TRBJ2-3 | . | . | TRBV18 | TGTGCCAGCTCACCGACCTCAGGGATGGATACGCAGTATTTT | CASSPTSGMDTQYF
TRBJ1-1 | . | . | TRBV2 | TGTGCCAGCAGTCCCGCTTACACAGGCTCTGAAGCTTTCTTT | CASSPAYTGSEAFF
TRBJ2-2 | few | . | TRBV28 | TGTGCCAGCAGTTCAGGACAGATTAAAACCGGGGAGCTGTTTTTT | CASSSGQIKTGELFF
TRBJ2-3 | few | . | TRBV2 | TGTGCCAGCAGTGAACTAGCGTCCGGCACAGATACGCAGTATTTT | CASSELASGTDTQYF
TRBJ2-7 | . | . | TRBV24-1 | TGTGCCACCAGTGATGGGGGGACCTACGAGCAGTACTTC | CATSDGGTYEQYF
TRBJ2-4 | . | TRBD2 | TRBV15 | TGTGCCACCAGCAGGATCCGGCCTTGGGAGGGTATTCAGTACTTC | CATSRIRPWEGIQYF
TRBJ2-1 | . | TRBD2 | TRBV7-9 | TGTGCCAGCAGCACCCAAGGAAAGGGCCTAGCGGGAGTTAGTAGCTCCTACAATGAGCAGTTCTTC | CASSTQGKGLAGVSSSYNEQFF
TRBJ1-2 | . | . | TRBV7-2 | TGTGCCAGCACTCGCCTCGACAGGAATGGCTACACCTTC | CASTRLDRNGYTF
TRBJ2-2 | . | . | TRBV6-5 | TGTGCCAGCAGTTTCGACCAGGGGTCGAACACCGGGGAGCTGTTTTTT | CASSFDQGSNTGELFF
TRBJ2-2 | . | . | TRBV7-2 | TGTGCCAGCAGCTTAGACAGCAGGCACGGGGAGCTGTTTTTT | CASSLDSRHGELFF